The T cell receptor (beta chain) described here comes from a study of OX40 agonist ivuxolimab in advanced cancers. Study as a whole: The patients got ivuxolimab, which is an agonistic anti-OX40 (CD134) antibody. Antecedent anti-PD-1, anti-PD-L1 or anti-CTLA-4 therapy was permissible, with 30% to 50% having received some.

The repertoire was sequenced with immunoSEQ multiplex PCR; TCRdb's copy has only in-frame clones and lacks some. The sample contains 80,000 to 100,000 clones, 85% to 90% of which appear only once. The CDR3 spans 16 residues. Per the germline V gene, CDR1 is SEHNR and CDR2 is FQNEAQ (reference sequence). V lost 1 base to trimming and J lost 4 bases; unmatched junction nucleotides: 7. At cycle 4 day 1, cycle 7 day 1, and baseline, blood was sampled. In regard to this clone: What it binds is unknown.

Findings and limits, study-wide: The antigen specificity of the peripheral T cells (those that were expanded) was not determined.

This sequence was found in an adult with an advanced solid tumor such as melanoma, head and neck, liver or kidney cancer. The chain is built from TRBV7-9 and TRBJ2-3; 8 bases fit TRBD2. Specimen: CD4+ or CD8+ T cells sorted from blood, collected in a trial of the OX40 agonist ivuxolimab. CDR3 sequence: CASSLDRLATPDTQYF. CDR3 DNA: TGTGCCAGCAGCTTAGATCGACTAGCGACCCCAGATACGCAGTATTTT.